This T cell receptor (beta chain) was documented in a study of T-cell memory formation after mild COVID-19. Study-level information: The two donors had largely donor-specific TCR clusters.

This clonotype was found a few times. What it recognizes is unknown. The study, taken as a whole, reports: Clones contracting day 15 to 85 were balanced CD4/CD8; later expanders leaned CD4+. Detection of some responders pre-infection suggested pre-existing cross-reactive memory T cells participated.

Trimming took 3 bases from V and 1 from J, leaving 9 bases between them. CDR3 length: 14 amino acids. Germline CDR1 reads SEHNR; CDR2 reads FQNEAQ (reference sequence). TCRdb re-analysed the 5' RACE reads in MiXCR, keeping a single row per CDR3 protein. The sample lists fewer than 350,000 distinct CDR3 sequences, 15% to 20% seen once, with 20% to 25% in the top ten. The V call is TRBV7-9, the J call TRBJ1-1; no definite D call. The receptor's source is a young man who had mild COVID-19 (a few samples of this study predate the infection). Cell type and time point are not known. The sequenced material came from PBMCs or a T cell subset sorted from them (not recorded which). The CDR3 is CASSFSTENTEAFF. DNA of the CDR3: TGTGCCAGCAGCTTTTCGACCGAGAACACTGAAGCTTTCTTT.